This T cell receptor beta chain was recovered during a study of cytomegalovirus exposure and HLA in healthy donors. Study at large: About 85 million unique TCRs from HLA-typed donors were held in an early release of data. General observations from the study: Listed as cytomegalovirus-associated were 150 to 200 TCR beta chains. A few chains tied to CMV proved CMV antigen-specific in vitro. Per a prior analysis, the majority of TCR beta V segments were productive roughly 87% or roughly 30% of the time.

Trimming took off 2 bases at V and 1 base at J, with 9 bases between the two ends. CDR1 and CDR2 (germline): MNHEY, SMNVEV (reference sequence). The CDR3 is 14 amino acids. PCR primers comprised 60 Vbeta and 13 Jbeta primers. This table comes from immunoSEQ multiplex PCR, and its TCRdb copy is limited to in-frame clones, with some not included. This table has 75,000 to 90,000 clones, around 80% appearing once. Points on this clone: The antigen is unknown.

This receptor was identified in a human donor in good health. Sequenced sample: PBMCs. The J gene is TRBJ2-7, the V gene TRBV27, with D possibly being TRBD2 (5 bases). CDR3 sequence: CASSLRRRSYEQYF. CDR3 sequence (DNA): TGTGCCAGCAGTTTACGGCGGAGGTCCTACGAGCAGTACTTC.